This T cell receptor (beta chain) comes out of a study of cytomegalovirus exposure and HLA in healthy donors. Study-wide results and limits: In a later analysis, TCR beta V- and J-gene trimming showed a link to a missense DCLRE1C variant. Cytomegalovirus-associated status was assigned to 164 TCR beta chains.

As for this clone: Its antigen remains unidentified.

This CDR3 is 14 amino acids long. The V end was cut by 6 bases, the J end by 4 bases, with 12 bases between. Germline V CDR1 and CDR2: SGHTA, FQGNSA. Primers for the PCR totalled 60 Vbeta and 13 Jbeta. Sequenced by immunoSEQ multiplex PCR; TCRdb stores in-frame clones only, minus some. The data contain fewer than 200,000 clones, roughly 80% of them singletons. V is TRBV7-2 and J is TRBJ2-2, with a tentative D call TRBD2 (6 bases). This TCR was sampled from a male donor in good health and CMV-seronegative. The sequenced sample consisted of PBMCs. The CDR3 reads CASRGTRATGELFF. CDR3 sequence (DNA): TGTGCCAGCAGGGGGACTCGAGCCACCGGGGAGCTGTTTTTT.